A selection of T cell receptor beta chains follows, all from one sample in a study of blood T cell repertoires in COVID-19. Here immunoSEQ multiplex PCR was the method, and the copy in TCRdb shows in-frame clones only, minus some. The data show more than 150,000 clones, 85% to 90% seen once. The specimen sequenced was peripheral blood. The receptor source for this set is a man aged 45 to 65 with active or convalescent COVID-19. Both conserved end residues are part of each CDR3. The D gene is left open where the match is weak. Only part of the rows carry a size: once, few, many, or a class if the clone is expanded.

D gene	V gene	J gene	clone size	CDR3 length	CDR3 DNA	CDR3 protein
-	TRBV6-5	TRBJ1-4	-	14	TGTGCCAGCCGGGGGGGACCCTGGAATGAAAAACTGTTTTTT	CASRGGPWNEKLFF
-	TRBV27	TRBJ2-3	-	18	TGTGCCAGCAGTTTATTGGGTATGTGGGCCCATAGCACAGATACGCAGTATTTT	CASSLLGMWAHSTDTQYF
TRBD2	TRBV5-4	TRBJ2-2	-	16	TGTGCCAGCAGTCTTCTAGCGGGGGGGAACACCGGGGAGCTGTTTTTT	CASSLLAGGNTGELFF
TRBD1	TRBV24-1	TRBJ1-5	-	21	TGTGCCACCAGTGACTTAGGTACAGGGGCCGAAGGAATAGATAGCAATCAGCCCCAGCATTTT	CATSDLGTGAEGIDSNQPQHF
-	TRBV10-3	TRBJ1-6	few	16	TGTGCCATCAGTGGACAGATGAACTCCTATAATTCACCCCTCCACTTT	CAISGQMNSYNSPLHF
-	TRBV11-3	TRBJ2-1	few	12	TGTGCCAGCAGCCCAGATCACAATGAGCAGTTCTTC	CASSPDHNEQFF
TRBD1	TRBV7-9	TRBJ1-4	-	17	TGTGCCAGCAGCTCCCCCCGGATGACAGGGGGATTTGAAAAACTGTTTTTT	CASSSPRMTGGFEKLFF
TRBD1	TRBV7-9	TRBJ1-3	-	16	TGTGCCAGCAGCCCGCGGACAGGGGGGTCTGGAAACACCATATATTTT	CASSPRTGGSGNTIYF
-	TRBV15	TRBJ2-2	-	15	TGTGCCACCAGCAACGGGGCTAGCGTGACGGGGGAGCTGTTTTTT	CATSNGASVTGELFF
-	TRBV16	TRBJ1-5	-	14	TGTGCCAGCAGCCACCGTGGCACCAATCAGCCCCAGCATTTT	CASSHRGTNQPQHF
-	TRBV6-1	TRBJ2-3	once	18	TGTGCCAGCAGTGAAGAACGTTGGCAGTCGTACCCCCCAGATACGCAGTATTTT	CASSEERWQSYPPDTQYF
TRBD1	TRBV5-6	TRBJ2-5	-	13	TGTGCCAGCAGACGGACAGGGGAAGAGACCCAGTACTTC	CASRRTGEETQYF
-	TRBV19	TRBJ1-2	-	12	TGTGCCAGTAAAGAGGACAGTCCCGGCTACACCTTC	CASKEDSPGYTF
-	TRBV19	TRBJ1-6	few	13	TGTGCCAGTAGTGATCAGGAGGGATCACCCCTCCACTTT	CASSDQEGSPLHF
-	TRBV7-3	TRBJ2-2	-	15	TGTGCCAGCAGCTCGCCGGACTTGTCAGGCGGGGAGCTGTTTTTT	CASSSPDLSGGELFF
-	TRBV9	TRBJ1-6	-	15	TGTGCCAGCAGCGTAGCAGGGGCTGGAGATTCACCCCTCCACTTT	CASSVAGAGDSPLHF
-	TRBV19	TRBJ2-2	-	14	TGTGCCAGTAAGATGGGAGGCCGGGCCGGGGAGCTGTTTTTT	CASKMGGRAGELFF
-	TRBV14	TRBJ2-3	once	16	TGTGCCAGCAGCCAACCGGTAGCGGCCGGCACAGATACGCAGTATTTT	CASSQPVAAGTDTQYF
-	TRBV6-5	TRBJ1-2	-	15	TGTGCCAGCAGGGCGGGGGTTTCTCCTAACTATGGCTACACCTTC	CASRAGVSPNYGYTF
TRBD2	TRBV27	TRBJ2-6	once	17	TGTGCCAGCAGTCCTACTAGCGGGAGAGCTGGGGCCAACGTCCTGACTTTC	CASSPTSGRAGANVLTF
-	TRBV6-1	TRBJ1-6	-	15	TGTGCCAGCAGTGAACAGGGGATGGATAATTCACCCCTCCACTTT	CASSEQGMDNSPLHF
TRBD2	TRBV30	TRBJ2-3	-	16	TGTGCCTGGAGTGACGCACTAGCGGGAGTGGCAGATACGCAGTATTTT	CAWSDALAGVADTQYF
TRBD2	TRBV25-1	TRBJ2-5	-	18	TGTGCCAGCAGTCCCTGGACTAGCGGGAGGGATCCTCAAGAGACCCAGTACTTC	CASSPWTSGRDPQETQYF
TRBD2	TRBV19	TRBJ2-1	few	15	TGTGCCAGTACCCCAGAGGGAGGGGTCTCGGATGAGCAGTTCTTC	CASTPEGGVSDEQFF
TRBD1	TRBV5-1	TRBJ1-1	-	17	TGCGCCAGCAGCTTGGGAGGGACAGGGGGCTGGGAGCCTGAAGCTTTCTTT	CASSLGGTGGWEPEAFF
TRBD1	TRBV5-1	TRBJ1-6	-	14	TGCGCCAGCAGCGAGACAGGGAGGAATTCACCCCTCCACTTT	CASSETGRNSPLHF
-	TRBV11-2	TRBJ1-6	many	17	TGTGCCAGCAGCGAACCAGGGGAGACGTTTGAGAATTCACCCCTCCACTTT	CASSEPGETFENSPLHF
TRBD1	TRBV7-8	TRBJ1-4	-	19	TGTGCCAGCAGCTTAGGAGTATCGGGCAGGGGGAATCCTAATGAAAAACTGTTTTTT	CASSLGVSGRGNPNEKLFF
TRBD1	TRBV7-8	TRBJ1-1	-	20	TGTGCCAGCAGCCCAGGGGGTGGGCGCTTCGCCTTAATGATGAACACTGAAGCTTTCTTT	CASSPGGGRFALMMNTEAFF
-	TRBV3-1/TRBV3-2	TRBJ1-5	few	15	TGTGCCAGCAGTCGCGGACAGCCTGGGGATCAGCCCCAGCATTTT	CASSRGQPGDQPQHF
TRBD2	TRBV6-5	TRBJ2-1	-	15	TGTGCCAGCAGGGAGACTAGCGGGAGTTACAATGAGCAGTTCTTC	CASRETSGSYNEQFF
TRBD1	TRBV10-3	TRBJ2-3	few	15	TGTGCCATCAGTGGTAACACAGGGGGCGGGAATACGCAGTATTTT	CAISGNTGGGNTQYF
TRBD2	TRBV11-3	TRBJ2-2	-	16	TGTGCCAGCAGCTTTAGACTAGCGGGAGGTAGAGGGGAGCTGTTTTTT	CASSFRLAGGRGELFF
TRBD1	TRBV2	TRBJ1-5	-	13	TGTGCCAGCAGTACAGACAGGGCTCGGCCCCAGCATTTT	CASSTDRARPQHF
TRBD2	TRBV6-4	TRBJ2-3	-	16	TGTGCCAGCAGTGATGGTAGCGGGAGGGCCACAGATACGCAGTATTTT	CASSDGSGRATDTQYF
-	TRBV21-1	TRBJ1-4	-	12	TGTGCCAGCAGCGTCAATCGGGAAAAACTGTTTTTT	CASSVNREKLFF